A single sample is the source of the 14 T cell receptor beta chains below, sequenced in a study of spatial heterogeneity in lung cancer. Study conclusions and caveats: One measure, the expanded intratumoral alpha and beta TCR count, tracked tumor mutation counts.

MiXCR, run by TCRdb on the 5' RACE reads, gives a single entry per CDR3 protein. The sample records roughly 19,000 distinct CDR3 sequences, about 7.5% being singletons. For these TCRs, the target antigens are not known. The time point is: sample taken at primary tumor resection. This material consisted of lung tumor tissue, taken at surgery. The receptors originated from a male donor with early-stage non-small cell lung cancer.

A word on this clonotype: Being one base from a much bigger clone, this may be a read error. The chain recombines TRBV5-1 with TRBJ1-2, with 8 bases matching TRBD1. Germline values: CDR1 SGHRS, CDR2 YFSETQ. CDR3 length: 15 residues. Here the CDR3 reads CASSQAGGTGYGDTF. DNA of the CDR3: TGCGCCAGCAGCCAAGCAGGGGGCACGGGCTATGGCGACACCTTC.

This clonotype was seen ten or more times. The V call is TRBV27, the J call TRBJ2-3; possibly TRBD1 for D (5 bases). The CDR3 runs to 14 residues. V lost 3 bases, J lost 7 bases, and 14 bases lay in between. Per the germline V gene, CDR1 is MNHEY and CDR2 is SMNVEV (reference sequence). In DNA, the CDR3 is TGTGCCAGCAGTTTTGGCCAGGGATGGAATACGCAGTATTTT. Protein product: CASSFGQGWNTQYF.

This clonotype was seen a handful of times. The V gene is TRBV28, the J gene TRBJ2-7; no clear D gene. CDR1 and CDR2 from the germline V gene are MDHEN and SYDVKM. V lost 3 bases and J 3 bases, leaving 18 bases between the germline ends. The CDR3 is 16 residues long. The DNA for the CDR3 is TGTGCCAGCAGTTTCGCGCGTTACAGTCTCCTCTACGAGCAGTACTTC. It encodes CASSFARYSLLYEQYF.

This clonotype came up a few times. CDR3 loop: CASSLSRGGNYEQYF. In DNA, the CDR3 is TGTGCCAGCAGCCTTTCTCGTGGGGGAAATTACGAGCAGTACTTC. The chain uses TRBV6-5 and TRBJ2-7; D tentatively fits TRBD1 or TRBD2 (5 bases each). Germline-derived CDR1 and CDR2 are MNHEY and SVGAGI. Trimming removed 6 bases from V and 4 bases from J, with 19 bases in between. This CDR3 spans 15 amino acids.

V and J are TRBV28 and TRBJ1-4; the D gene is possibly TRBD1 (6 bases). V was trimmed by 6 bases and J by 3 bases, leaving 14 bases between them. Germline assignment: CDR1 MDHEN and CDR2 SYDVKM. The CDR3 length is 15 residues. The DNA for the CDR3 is TGTGCCAGCAGCAGCCGGACAGACCCTAATGAAAAACTGTTTTTT. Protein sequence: CASSSRTDPNEKLFF.

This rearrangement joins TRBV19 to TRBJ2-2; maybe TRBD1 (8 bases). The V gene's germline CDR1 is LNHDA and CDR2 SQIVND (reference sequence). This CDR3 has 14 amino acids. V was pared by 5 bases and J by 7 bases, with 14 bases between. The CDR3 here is CASSADREGGELFF. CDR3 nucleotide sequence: TGTGCCAGTAGTGCGGACAGGGAGGGCGGGGAGCTGTTTTTT.

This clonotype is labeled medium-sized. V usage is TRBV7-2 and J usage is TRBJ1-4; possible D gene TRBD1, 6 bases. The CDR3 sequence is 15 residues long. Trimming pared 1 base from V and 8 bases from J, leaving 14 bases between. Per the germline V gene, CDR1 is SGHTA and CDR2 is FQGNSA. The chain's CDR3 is CASSLGGAKGEKLFF. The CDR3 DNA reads TGTGCCAGCAGCTTAGGGGGGGCAAAGGGGGAAAAACTGTTTTTT.

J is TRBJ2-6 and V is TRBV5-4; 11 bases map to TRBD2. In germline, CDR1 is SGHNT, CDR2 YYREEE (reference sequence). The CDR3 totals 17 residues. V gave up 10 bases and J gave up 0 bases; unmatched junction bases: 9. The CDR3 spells CAPPTSGRSSGANVLTF. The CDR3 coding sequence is TGTGCCCCCCCTACTAGCGGGAGAAGCTCTGGGGCCAACGTCCTGACTTTC.

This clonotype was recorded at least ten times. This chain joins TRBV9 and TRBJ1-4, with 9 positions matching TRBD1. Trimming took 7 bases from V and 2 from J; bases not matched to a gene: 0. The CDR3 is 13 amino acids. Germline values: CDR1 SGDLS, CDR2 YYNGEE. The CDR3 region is CASGTGTNEKLFF. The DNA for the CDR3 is TGTGCCAGCGGGACAGGGACTAATGAAAAACTGTTTTTT.

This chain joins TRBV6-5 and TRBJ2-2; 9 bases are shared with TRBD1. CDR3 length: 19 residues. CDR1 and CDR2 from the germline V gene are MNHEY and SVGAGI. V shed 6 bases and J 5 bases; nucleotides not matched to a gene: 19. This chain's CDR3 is CASSSAPGTGMRGTGELFF. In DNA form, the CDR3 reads TGTGCCAGCAGCTCAGCTCCCGGGACAGGGATGAGGGGAACCGGGGAGCTGTTTTTT.

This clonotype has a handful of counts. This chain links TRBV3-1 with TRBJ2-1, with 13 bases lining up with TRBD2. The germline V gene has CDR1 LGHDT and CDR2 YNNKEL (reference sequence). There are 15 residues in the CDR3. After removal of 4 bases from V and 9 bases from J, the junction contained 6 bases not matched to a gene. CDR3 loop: CASSPLAGGPSEQFF. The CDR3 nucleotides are TGTGCCAGCAGCCCACTAGCGGGGGGGCCGAGTGAGCAGTTCTTC.

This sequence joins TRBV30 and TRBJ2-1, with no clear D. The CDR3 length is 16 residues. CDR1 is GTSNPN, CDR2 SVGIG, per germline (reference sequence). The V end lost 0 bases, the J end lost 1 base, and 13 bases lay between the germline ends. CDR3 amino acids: CAWSVPSSSSYNEQFF. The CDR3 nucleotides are TGTGCCTGGAGTGTCCCGTCTAGTAGTTCCTACAATGAGCAGTTCTTC.

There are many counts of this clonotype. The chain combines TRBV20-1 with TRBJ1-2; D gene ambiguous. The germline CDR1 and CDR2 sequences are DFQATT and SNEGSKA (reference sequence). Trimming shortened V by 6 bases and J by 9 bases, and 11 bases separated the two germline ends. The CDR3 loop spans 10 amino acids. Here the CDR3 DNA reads TGCAGTGCCGCAACCCTGAGCTACACCTTC. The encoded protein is CSAATLSYTF.

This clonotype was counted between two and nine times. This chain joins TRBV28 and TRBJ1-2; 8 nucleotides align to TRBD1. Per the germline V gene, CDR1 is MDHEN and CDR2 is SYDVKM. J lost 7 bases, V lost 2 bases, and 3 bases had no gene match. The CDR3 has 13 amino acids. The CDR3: CASSLGQGGGYTF. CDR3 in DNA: TGTGCCAGCAGTTTAGGACAGGGAGGTGGCTACACCTTC.